The 4 T cell receptor beta chains below all came from one sample that was sequenced in a study of blood T cells in healthy people across ages. The authors ran a second PCR of about 6 to 12 cycles using a sample-barcoded 5' primer and a J-beta primer mix. TCRdb analysed the 5' RACE reads with MiXCR anew, one entry per CDR3 protein. This sample has around 800,000 distinct CDR3 sequences, with roughly 53% found just once. The sample taken for sequencing was blood. The receptors shown here come from a man older than 75 in good health.

This chain connects TRBV30 to TRBJ1-5; D remains ambiguous. Germline V gives CDR1 GTSNPN, CDR2 SVGIG (reference sequence). The length of the CDR3 is 15 residues. Trimming left V 3 bases short and J 0 bases short, with 12 bases between. This CDR3 is CAWRGKGLSNQPQHF. The CDR3 DNA reads TGTGCCTGGAGGGGGAAAGGCCTTAGCAATCAGCCCCAGCATTTT.

Here the CDR3 DNA reads TGTGCCAGCAGTTTATTTGTGGGAGGGCCCTCGGGTAAGCAGTTCTTC. This sequence encodes CASSLFVGGPSGKQFF. The chain carries TRBV27 and TRBJ2-1, with 7 bases fitting TRBD2. Germline-derived CDR1 and CDR2 are MNHEY and SMNVEV (reference sequence). The V gene end was trimmed by 1 base and the J gene end by 11 bases; junction bases not matched to a gene: 14. CDR3 length: 16 amino acids.

The rearrangement links TRBV6-4 to TRBJ1-6; D may be TRBD1 (5 bases). Trimming pared 0 bases from V and 9 bases from J, leaving 9 bases between. Germline CDR1 is MRHNA and CDR2 is SNTAGT. The CDR3 spans 14 residues. For the CDR3, the DNA is TGTGCCAGCAGTGACTCAGACAGCGGTTCACCCCTCCACTTT. Translated, it gives CASSDSDSGSPLHF.

This clonotype came up many times. This sequence joins TRBV29-1 and TRBJ2-5; D unresolved. V lost 4 bases, J lost 1 base, and 7 bases lay in between. The CDR3 extends over 12 amino acids. Per germline, CDR1 SQVTM and CDR2 ANQGSEA. CDR3 loop: CSVAVGQETQYF. The DNA of the CDR3 is TGCAGCGTTGCGGTTGGCCAAGAGACCCAGTACTTC.